The clone carrying this T cell receptor (beta chain) was seen a few times. Each CDR3 protein gets one entry after TCRdb re-called the 5' RACE reads with MiXCR. The data show 98,000 or so distinct CDR3 sequences, with over 9.5% seen just once and 4% to 4.5% held by the top ten. This sample is drawn from a study of early T cells in non-severe SARS-CoV-2 infection. Material: whole blood, obtained at baseline. The receptor comes from an adult who was a healthcare worker with PCR-confirmed SARS-CoV-2 infection or an uninfected control (not recorded which).

The chain's CDR3 is CASSLDRRVAFF. The DNA of the CDR3 is TGTGCCAGCAGCCTAGACAGAAGGGTAGCTTTCTTT. The chain carries TRBV7-8 and TRBJ1-1, with D possibly TRBD1 on 5 matching bases. Germline V gene sequence: CDR1 SGHVS, CDR2 FQNEAQ. With 5 bases removed from V and 10 bases from J, the gap between germline ends came to 14 bases. The CDR3 has 12 amino acids.